Described below is a single T cell receptor (beta chain) sequence and its context. Antigen specificity is unknown. The sample holds other DNA sequences that translate to the same CDR3. This sample was included in a study of shared clonotypes between healthy human individuals. Looking at the study overall: Researchers assigned three CD4 naive, three CD4 memory, two CD8 naive and one CD8 memory plate to each donor.

Deep-level assay runs were performed. Assay used: immunoSEQ multiplex PCR; TCRdb lists only in-frame clones, some missing. The table includes over a million clones, around 75% detected once. Germline CDR1 reads SGHRS; CDR2 reads YFSETQ. The CDR3 is 14 residues long. V lost 4 bases to trimming and J lost 2 bases; unmatched junction nucleotides: 4. Study-level results: Across subsets, estimated richness was generally greater for naive than for memory populations. Sampling included only blood; tissue repertoires likely differ.

The rearrangement joins TRBV5-1 to TRBJ1-2, with 8 bases matching TRBD1. Input material: memory CD4+ T cells sorted from blood. The subset denotes: CD45RA-negative fraction. This clonotype originated in a young man in good health. The CDR3 protein is CASSPDRANYGYTF. The CDR3 DNA follows: TGCGCCAGCAGCCCGGACAGGGCCAACTATGGCTACACCTTC.